These 23 T cell receptor beta chains were sequenced from one sample in a study of glioma-infiltrating T cells after dendritic cell vaccination. Measured with immunoSEQ multiplex PCR; TCRdb has only the in-frame clones, and not every one. The sample has tens of thousands of clones; roughly four fifths are singletons. Time point defined: after dendritic cell vaccination, including at tumor progression/relapse. This specimen consisted of blood, obtained after dendritic cell vaccination. All receptors derive from a human donor with glioblastoma.

The chain uses TRBV5-6 and TRBJ1-1; no firm D call. The V and J ends lost 3 bases and 8 bases respectively, with 14 bases between them. Looked up from germline, CDR1 is SGHDT and CDR2 is YYEEEE. The CDR3 runs to 13 residues. The CDR3 spells CASSWSQAGEAFF. Here the CDR3 DNA reads TGTGCCAGCAGCTGGAGTCAGGCGGGCGAAGCTTTCTTT.

The chain has TRBV18 and TRBJ1-5; D might be TRBD1 (5 bases). The CDR3 consists of 13 residues. The germline V and J ends were trimmed by 8 bases and 5 bases, with 13 bases remaining between them. Germline assignment: CDR1 KGHSH and CDR2 LQKENI. The CDR3 DNA is TGTGCCAGCACCAAGGGAGGGGATCAGCCCCAGCATTTT. Its translation is CASTKGGDQPQHF.

The chain joins TRBV6-5 to TRBJ2-3; TRBD1 agrees at 8 bases. Germline CDR1 and CDR2: MNHEY and SVGAGI. The ends lost 5 bases at V and 2 bases at J; junction bases unmatched: 3. This CDR3 is built from 14 residues. CDR3 in amino acids: CASSTTGDTDTQYF. CDR3 DNA: TGTGCCAGCAGTACGACAGGGGACACAGATACGCAGTATTTT.

On this clone itself: The same CDR3 arises from other DNA sequences in this sample as well. The chain employs TRBV19 and TRBJ1-4; D possibly corresponds to TRBD1 (5 bases). The CDR3 is made up of 14 amino acids. V lost 0 bases to trimming and J lost 8 bases, with 10 bases between them. Germline loops: CDR1 LNHDA, CDR2 SQIVND (reference sequence). The CDR3 here is CASSIDRAGEKLFF. The CDR3 bases are TGTGCCAGTAGTATAGACAGGGCTGGCGAAAAACTGTTTTTT.

The rearrangement links TRBV2 to TRBJ2-2; no definite D call. This CDR3 has 14 residues. Germline V lookup: CDR1 SNHLY, CDR2 FYNNEI. Trimming took 8 bases from V and 4 from J, leaving 14 bases between them. CDR3 nucleotide sequence: TGTGCCAGCGCTCCTTTGGTAGCCACCGGGGAGCTGTTTTTT. It is translated as CASAPLVATGELFF.

This chain links TRBV6-6 with TRBJ2-1, with D perhaps matching TRBD2 (6 bases). CDR3 length: 16 amino acids. Germline CDR1 is MNHNY and CDR2 is SVGAGI (reference sequence). V was clipped by 6 bases and J by 9 bases, with 24 bases between them. CDR3 DNA sequence: TGTGCCAGCAGCACCCCTGGTAGCGGCTTCGGTAGTGAGCAGTTCTTC. Its protein is CASSTPGSGFGSEQFF.

This CDR3 is CASSQTTGGKIGTEAFF. The DNA of the CDR3 is TGCGCCAGCAGCCAAACGACAGGGGGAAAAATTGGGACTGAAGCTTTCTTT. This chain uses TRBV5-1 with TRBJ1-1; 9 bases match TRBD1. The junction had 15 bases not matched to a gene; V was cut back by 4 bases and J by 5 bases. Germline CDR1 reads SGHRS; CDR2 reads YFSETQ. The CDR3 runs to 17 residues.

The V call is TRBV10-3, the J call TRBJ2-5; 8 nucleotides line up with TRBD2. Germline V gene sequence: CDR1 ENHRY, CDR2 SYGVKD. The CDR3 is 16 residues long. V dropped 3 bases and J dropped 1; count of bases not matched to a gene: 7. CDR3 bases: TGTGCCATCAGTGACCCCTCCGGGGGGGGCCAAGAGACCCAGTACTTC. Residues: CAISDPSGGGQETQYF.

The chain recombines TRBV2 with TRBJ2-7, with 7 bases that match TRBD2. Germline values: CDR1 SNHLY, CDR2 FYNNEI. The CDR3 consists of 17 residues. V lost 5 bases and J lost 3; bases outside the gene matches: 16. CDR3 region: CASSIRGVAGQIYEQYF. The DNA for the CDR3 is TGTGCCAGCAGTATCCGGGGGGTAGCGGGCCAAATCTACGAGCAGTACTTC.

CDR3 region: CASSPPVDTGELFF. CDR3 coding DNA: TGTGCCAGCTCACCCCCCGTTGACACCGGGGAGCTGTTTTTT. V and J are TRBV18 and TRBJ2-2, with D unclear. Germline assignment: CDR1 KGHSH and CDR2 LQKENI. Trimming cost V 3 bases and J 3 bases, with 8 bases left between them. The CDR3 totals 14 residues.

The gene calls are TRBV9 and TRBJ1-3; D unclear. The CDR3 extends over 13 amino acids. Germline lookup yields CDR1 SGDLS and CDR2 YYNGEE. V was shortened by 5 bases and J by 0 bases, with 6 bases between the two germline ends. CDR3 sequence reads: CASSPNSGNTIYF. CDR3 bases: TGTGCCAGCAGTCCCAACTCTGGAAACACCATATATTTT.

This chain connects TRBV6-1 to TRBJ2-3; D is uncertain. In germline, CDR1 is MNHNS, CDR2 SASEGT. Trimming cost V 4 bases and J 1 base, with 12 bases left between them. The CDR3 runs 15 residues. The chain's CDR3 is CASSGPGERTDTQYF. Written as DNA, the CDR3 is TGTGCCAGCAGTGGCCCCGGTGAACGCACAGATACGCAGTATTTT.

About this clone: Distinct nucleotide sequences in the sample also encode this CDR3. The chain couples TRBV5-4 to TRBJ2-5; D not resolved. This CDR3 contains 13 residues. Per germline, CDR1 SGHNT and CDR2 YYREEE (reference sequence). Deletions cut 0 bases from V and 2 bases from J, with 5 bases between. CDR3 nucleotide sequence: TGTGCCAGCAGCTTGGGGCAGCAAGAGACCCAGTACTTC. Translating it yields CASSLGQQETQYF.

The CDR3 nucleotides read TGTGCCAGCAGTTATAGAGACCCGCGGGATACTGAAGCTTTCTTT. Its protein is CASSYRDPRDTEAFF. The chain uses TRBV6-5 and TRBJ1-1; no reliable D call. This CDR3 is 15 amino acids long. Germline loops: CDR1 MNHEY, CDR2 SVGAGI. Trimming took 3 bases from V and 5 from J, leaving 16 bases between them.

The V and J genes are TRBV4-3 and TRBJ1-1; a weak D match, TRBD1 (6 bases). Trimming pared 0 bases from V and 5 bases from J, leaving 10 bases between. Germline V CDR1 and CDR2: LGHNA, YSLEER. CDR3 length: 14 amino acids. As DNA, the CDR3 is TGCGCCAGCAGCCAAGATCCAGGGGATACTGAAGCTTTCTTT. It specifies CASSQDPGDTEAFF.

The chain recombines TRBV5-4 with TRBJ1-2; D is undetermined. Trimming took off 4 bases at V and 5 bases at J, with 12 bases between the two ends. Germline lookup yields CDR1 SGHNT and CDR2 YYREEE (reference sequence). The CDR3 is made up of 13 amino acids. CDR3 bases: TGTGCCAGCAGCCTCACAGCCCTATATGGCTACACCTTC. Its protein product is CASSLTALYGYTF.

V usage is TRBV7-3 and J usage is TRBJ2-2; the match to TRBD2 covers 10 bases. The CDR3 is made up of 16 amino acids. The V gene's germline CDR1 is SGHTA and CDR2 FQGTGA. With 4 bases clipped from V and 1 base from J, the junction kept 3 bases outside the gene matches. CDR3 in DNA: TGTGCCAGCAGCTCTAGCGGGGGCCTGAACACCGGGGAGCTGTTTTTT. Encoded protein: CASSSSGGLNTGELFF.

Comment on this clone: Mismatch with germline at one junction end may stem from a read error. The chain uses TRBV6-1 and TRBJ1-6; D not resolved. The CDR3 has 15 amino acids. Germline V gives CDR1 MNHNS, CDR2 SASEGT. CDR3: CASSEVLVYDSPLHF. CDR3 DNA sequence: TGTGCCAGCAGTGAAGTTTTGGTCTATGATTCACCCCTCCACTTT.

The rearrangement joins TRBV19 to TRBJ2-1; D might be TRBD1 (5 bases). V shed 3 bases and J shed 5 bases, with 8 bases lying between them. CDR3 length: 13 residues. Germline values: CDR1 LNHDA, CDR2 SQIVND (reference sequence). This CDR3 is CASSISRDNEQFF. DNA of the CDR3: TGTGCCAGTAGTATCAGCAGGGACAATGAGCAGTTCTTC.

This clone has just one count. The same CDR3 can be traced to other DNA sequences in this sample. V and J are TRBV2 and TRBJ1-2; 8 nucleotides match TRBD1. This CDR3 has 13 residues. Germline CDR1 SNHLY, CDR2 FYNNEI. V lost 5 bases to trimming and J lost 4 bases; unmatched junction nucleotides: 3. The CDR3 sequence is CASSPGQGYGYTF. The CDR3 bases are TGTGCCAGCAGTCCCGGACAGGGCTATGGCTACACCTTC.

The rearrangement uses TRBV7-2 and TRBJ2-4, with a tentative D call TRBD2 (5 bases). Germline values: CDR1 SGHTA, CDR2 FQGNSA. The CDR3 is made up of 14 amino acids. Trimming pared 5 bases from V and 0 bases from J, leaving 8 bases between. The CDR3 nucleotides are TGTGCCAGCAGCCCAGCGGTAGCCAAAAACATTCAGTACTTC. As protein: CASSPAVAKNIQYF.

The chain couples TRBV6-1 to TRBJ1-1; D is unresolved. Per germline, CDR1 MNHNS and CDR2 SASEGT. The CDR3 has 15 amino acids. Here the CDR3 DNA reads TGTGGAACCAACCCAAGTAGAGGGATGAACACTGAAGCTTTCTTT. Protein: CGTNPSRGMNTEAFF.

This clone was found once. The V and J genes are TRBV19 and TRBJ2-7, with TRBD1 identical over 7 bases. From germline, CDR1 is LNHDA and CDR2 SQIVND (reference sequence). The trim removed 9 bases at V and 3 bases at J, leaving 8 bases unmatched. The CDR3 is made up of 13 amino acids. The CDR3 loop reads CASQTGKGYEQYF. DNA for the CDR3: TGTGCCAGCCAGACAGGGAAAGGCTACGAGCAGTACTTC.